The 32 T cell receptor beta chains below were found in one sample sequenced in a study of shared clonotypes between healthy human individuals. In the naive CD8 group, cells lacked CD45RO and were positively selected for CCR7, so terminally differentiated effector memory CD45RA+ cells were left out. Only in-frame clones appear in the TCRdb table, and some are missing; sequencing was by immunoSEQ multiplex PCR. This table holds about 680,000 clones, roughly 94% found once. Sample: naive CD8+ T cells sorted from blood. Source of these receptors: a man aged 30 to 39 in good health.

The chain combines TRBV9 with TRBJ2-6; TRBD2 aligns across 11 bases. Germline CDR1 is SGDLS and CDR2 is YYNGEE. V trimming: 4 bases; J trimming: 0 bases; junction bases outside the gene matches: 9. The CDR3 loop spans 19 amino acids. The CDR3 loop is CASSWNILAGASGANVLTF. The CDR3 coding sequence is TGTGCCAGCAGCTGGAACATACTAGCGGGGGCCTCTGGGGCCAACGTCCTGACTTTC.

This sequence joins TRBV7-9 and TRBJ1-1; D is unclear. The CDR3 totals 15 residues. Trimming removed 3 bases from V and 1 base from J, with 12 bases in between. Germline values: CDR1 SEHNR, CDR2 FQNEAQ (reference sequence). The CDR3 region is CASSLIEWPNTEAFF. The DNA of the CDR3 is TGTGCCAGCAGCTTGATAGAATGGCCGAACACTGAAGCTTTCTTT.

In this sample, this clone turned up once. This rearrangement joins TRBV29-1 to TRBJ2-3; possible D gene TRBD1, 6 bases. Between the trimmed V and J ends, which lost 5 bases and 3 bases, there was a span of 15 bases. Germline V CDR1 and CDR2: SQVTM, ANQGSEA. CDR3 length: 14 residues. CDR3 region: CSVYDRFLTDTQYF. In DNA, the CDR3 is TGCAGCGTTTATGACAGGTTTTTGACAGATACGCAGTATTTT.

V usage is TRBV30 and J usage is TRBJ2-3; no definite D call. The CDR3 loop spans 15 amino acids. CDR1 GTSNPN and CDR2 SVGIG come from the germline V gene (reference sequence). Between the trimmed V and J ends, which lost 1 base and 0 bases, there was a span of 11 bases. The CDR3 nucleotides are TGTGCCTGGAGTGGCGTTGGCCTTAGCACAGATACGCAGTATTTT. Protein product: CAWSGVGLSTDTQYF.

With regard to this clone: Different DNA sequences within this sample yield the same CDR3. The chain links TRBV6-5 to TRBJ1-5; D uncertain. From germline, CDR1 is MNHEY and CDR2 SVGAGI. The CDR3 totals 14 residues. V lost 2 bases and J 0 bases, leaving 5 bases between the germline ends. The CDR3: CASSYTYSNQPQHF. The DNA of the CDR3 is TGTGCCAGCAGTTACACTTATAGCAATCAGCCCCAGCATTTT.

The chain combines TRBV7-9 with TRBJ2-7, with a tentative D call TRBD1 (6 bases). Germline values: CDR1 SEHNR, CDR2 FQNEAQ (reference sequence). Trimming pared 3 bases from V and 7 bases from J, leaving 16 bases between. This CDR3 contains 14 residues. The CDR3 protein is CASSLTGRSWEQYF. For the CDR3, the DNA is TGTGCCAGCAGCTTGACAGGCCGGTCGTGGGAGCAGTACTTC.

The CDR3 here is CASSPPGRGYTF. DNA of the CDR3: TGTGCCAGCAGTCCCCCGGGCCGTGGCTACACCTTC. The gene calls are TRBV27 and TRBJ1-2; the D is unclear. Trimming removed 5 bases at V and 7 bases at J, with 11 bases between. CDR1 is MNHEY and CDR2 is SMNVEV in the germline V gene (reference sequence). The CDR3 has 12 residues.

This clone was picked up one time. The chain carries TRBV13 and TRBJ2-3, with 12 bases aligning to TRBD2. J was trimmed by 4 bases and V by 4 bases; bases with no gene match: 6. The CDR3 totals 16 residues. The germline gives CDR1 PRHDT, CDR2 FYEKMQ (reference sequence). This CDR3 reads CASSWRLAGDSDTQYF. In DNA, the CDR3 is TGTGCCAGCAGCTGGCGACTAGCGGGAGACTCAGATACGCAGTATTTT.

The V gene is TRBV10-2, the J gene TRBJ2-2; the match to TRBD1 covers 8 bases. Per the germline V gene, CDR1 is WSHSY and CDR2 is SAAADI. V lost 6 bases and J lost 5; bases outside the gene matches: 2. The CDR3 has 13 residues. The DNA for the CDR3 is TGCGCCAGCAGCTGGACAGGGACCGGGGAGCTGTTTTTT. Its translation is CASSWTGTGELFF.

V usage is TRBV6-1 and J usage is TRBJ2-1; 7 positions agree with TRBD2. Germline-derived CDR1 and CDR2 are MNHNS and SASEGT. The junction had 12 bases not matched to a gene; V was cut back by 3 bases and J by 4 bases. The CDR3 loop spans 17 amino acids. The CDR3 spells CASSELSGGSIYNEQFF. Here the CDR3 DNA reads TGTGCCAGCAGTGAGTTATCAGGCGGGAGTATATACAATGAGCAGTTCTTC.

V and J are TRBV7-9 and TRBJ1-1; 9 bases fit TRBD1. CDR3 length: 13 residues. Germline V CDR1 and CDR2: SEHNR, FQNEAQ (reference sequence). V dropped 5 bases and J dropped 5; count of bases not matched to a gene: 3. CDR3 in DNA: TGTGCCAGCAGCGTTGGACAGGGGACTGAAGCTTTCTTT. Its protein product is CASSVGQGTEAFF.

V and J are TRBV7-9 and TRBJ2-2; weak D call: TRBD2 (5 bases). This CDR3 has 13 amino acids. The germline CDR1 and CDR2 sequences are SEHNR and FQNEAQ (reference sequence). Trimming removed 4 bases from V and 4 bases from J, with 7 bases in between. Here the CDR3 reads CASSSGFTGELFF. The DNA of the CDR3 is TGTGCCAGCAGCTCGGGGTTCACCGGGGAGCTGTTTTTT.

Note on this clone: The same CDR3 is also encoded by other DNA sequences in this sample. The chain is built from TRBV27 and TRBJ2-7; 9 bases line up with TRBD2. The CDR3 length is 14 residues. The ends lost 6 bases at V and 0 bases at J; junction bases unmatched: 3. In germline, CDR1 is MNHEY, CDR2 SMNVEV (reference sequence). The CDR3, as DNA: TGTGCCAGCAGAAGCGGGGGGAGCTCCTACGAGCAGTACTTC. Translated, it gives CASRSGGSSYEQYF.

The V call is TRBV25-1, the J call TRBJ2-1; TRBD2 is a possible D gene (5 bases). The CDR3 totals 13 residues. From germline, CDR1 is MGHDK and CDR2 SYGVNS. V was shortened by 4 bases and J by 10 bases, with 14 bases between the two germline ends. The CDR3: CASSVSRTREQFF. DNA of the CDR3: TGTGCCAGCAGTGTATCGAGGACTCGGGAGCAGTTCTTC.

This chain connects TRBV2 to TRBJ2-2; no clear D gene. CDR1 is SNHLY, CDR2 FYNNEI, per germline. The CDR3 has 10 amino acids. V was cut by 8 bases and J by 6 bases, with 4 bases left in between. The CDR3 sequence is CASFSGELFF. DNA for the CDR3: TGTGCCAGCTTTTCCGGGGAGCTGTTTTTT.

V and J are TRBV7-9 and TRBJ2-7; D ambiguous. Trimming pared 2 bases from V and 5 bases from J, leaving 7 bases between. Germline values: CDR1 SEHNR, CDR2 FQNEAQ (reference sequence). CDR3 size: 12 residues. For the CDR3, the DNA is TGTGCCAGCAGCTTACTGAAGGACGAGCAGTACTTC. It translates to CASSLLKDEQYF.

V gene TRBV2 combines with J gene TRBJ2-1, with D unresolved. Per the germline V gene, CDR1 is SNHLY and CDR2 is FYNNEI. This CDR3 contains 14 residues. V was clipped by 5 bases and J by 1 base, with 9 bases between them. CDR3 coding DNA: TGTGCCAGCAGTCCCCGGGTTTCCTACAATGAGCAGTTCTTC. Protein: CASSPRVSYNEQFF.

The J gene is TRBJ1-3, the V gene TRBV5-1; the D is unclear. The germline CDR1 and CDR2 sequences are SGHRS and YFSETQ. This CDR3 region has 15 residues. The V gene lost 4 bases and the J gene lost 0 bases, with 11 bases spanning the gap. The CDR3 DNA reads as TGCGCCAGCAGCCCCCGAGGCACCTCTGGAAACACCATATATTTT. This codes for CASSPRGTSGNTIYF.

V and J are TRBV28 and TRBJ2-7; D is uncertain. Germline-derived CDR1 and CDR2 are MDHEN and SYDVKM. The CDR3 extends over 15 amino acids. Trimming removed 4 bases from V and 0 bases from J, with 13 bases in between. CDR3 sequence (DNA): TGTGCCAGCAGTTCCGCACCATCCGTCTCCTACGAGCAGTACTTC. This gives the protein CASSSAPSVSYEQYF.

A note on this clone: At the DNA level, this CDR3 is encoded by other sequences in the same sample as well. For the CDR3, the DNA is TGTGCCAGCAGCTTGGGGACTAGCGGGTACAATGAGCAGTTCTTC. Its translation: CASSLGTSGYNEQFF. The genes are TRBV11-2 and TRBJ2-1, with TRBD2 identical over 12 bases. CDR3 size: 15 residues. Trimming at V came to 3 bases and at J to 4 bases, leaving 1 base not matched to a gene. CDR1 SGHAT and CDR2 FQNNGV come from the germline V gene.

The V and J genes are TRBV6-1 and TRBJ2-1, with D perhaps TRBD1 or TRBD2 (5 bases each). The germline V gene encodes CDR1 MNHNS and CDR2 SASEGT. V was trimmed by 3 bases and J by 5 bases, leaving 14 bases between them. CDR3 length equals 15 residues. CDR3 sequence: CASSDGPGTNNEQFF. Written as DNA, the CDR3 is TGTGCCAGCAGTGATGGCCCAGGGACCAACAATGAGCAGTTCTTC.

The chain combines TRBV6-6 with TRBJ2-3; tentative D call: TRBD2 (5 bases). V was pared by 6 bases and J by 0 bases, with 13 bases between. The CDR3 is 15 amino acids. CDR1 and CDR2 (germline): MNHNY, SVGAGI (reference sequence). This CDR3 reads CASRSSGTSTDTQYF. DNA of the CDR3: TGTGCCAGCAGGTCGAGCGGAACTAGCACAGATACGCAGTATTTT.

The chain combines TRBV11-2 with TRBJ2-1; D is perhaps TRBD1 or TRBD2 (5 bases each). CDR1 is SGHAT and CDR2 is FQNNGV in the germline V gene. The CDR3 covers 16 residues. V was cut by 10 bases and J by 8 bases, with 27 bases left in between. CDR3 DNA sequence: TGTGCCACTTCGATGGACGGGGCTAGGCGGGTGGATGAGCAGTTCTTC. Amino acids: CATSMDGARRVDEQFF.

The DNA for the CDR3 is TGTGCCAGCAGCTTCGGGACAGGGATACACGGCTACGAGCAGTACTTC. Protein: CASSFGTGIHGYEQYF. The chain uses TRBV7-9 and TRBJ2-7, with TRBD1 matching 9 bases. The CDR3 spans 16 residues. Germline V CDR1 and CDR2: SEHNR, FQNEAQ (reference sequence). J lost 3 bases, V lost 3 bases, and 9 bases had no gene match.

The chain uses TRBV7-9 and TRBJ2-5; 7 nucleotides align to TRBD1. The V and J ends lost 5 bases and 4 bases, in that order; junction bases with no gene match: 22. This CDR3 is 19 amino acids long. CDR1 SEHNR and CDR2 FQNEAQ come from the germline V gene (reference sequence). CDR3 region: CASSLRWGTDNLPGETQYF. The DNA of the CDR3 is TGTGCCAGCAGCCTACGATGGGGGACAGATAATTTACCAGGAGAGACCCAGTACTTC.

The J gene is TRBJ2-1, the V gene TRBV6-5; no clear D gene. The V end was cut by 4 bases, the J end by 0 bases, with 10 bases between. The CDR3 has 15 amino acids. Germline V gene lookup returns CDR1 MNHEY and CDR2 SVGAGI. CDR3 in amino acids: CASSFGESSYNEQFF. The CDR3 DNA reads TGTGCCAGCAGTTTCGGCGAAAGCTCCTACAATGAGCAGTTCTTC.

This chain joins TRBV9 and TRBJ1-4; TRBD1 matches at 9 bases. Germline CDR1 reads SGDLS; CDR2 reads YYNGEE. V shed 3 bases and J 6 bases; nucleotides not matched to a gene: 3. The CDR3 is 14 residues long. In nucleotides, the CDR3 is TGTGCCAGCAGCGAGACAGGGGGGTATGAAAAACTGTTTTTT. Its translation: CASSETGGYEKLFF.

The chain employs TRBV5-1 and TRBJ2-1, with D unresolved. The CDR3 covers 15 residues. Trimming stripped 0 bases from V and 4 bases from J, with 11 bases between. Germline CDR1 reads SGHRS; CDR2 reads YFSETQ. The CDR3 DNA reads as TGCGCCAGCAGCTTGGTATCGCAGGCGTACAATGAGCAGTTCTTC. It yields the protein CASSLVSQAYNEQFF.

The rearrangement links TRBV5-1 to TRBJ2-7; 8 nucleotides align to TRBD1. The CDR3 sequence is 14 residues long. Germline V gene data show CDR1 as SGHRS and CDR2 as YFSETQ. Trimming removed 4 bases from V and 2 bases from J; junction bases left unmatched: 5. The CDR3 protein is CASSKGQAPYEQYF. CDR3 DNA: TGCGCCAGCAGCAAGGGACAGGCCCCCTACGAGCAGTACTTC.

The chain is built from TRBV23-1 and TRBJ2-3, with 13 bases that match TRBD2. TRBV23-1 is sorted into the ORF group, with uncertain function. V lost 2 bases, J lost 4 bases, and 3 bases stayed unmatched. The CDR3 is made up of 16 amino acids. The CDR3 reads CASSQRLAGGPDTQYF. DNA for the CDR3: TGCGCCAGCAGTCAACGACTAGCGGGAGGCCCAGATACGCAGTATTTT.

The CDR3: CASSLATSGRMDEQYF. The CDR3 nucleotides read TGTGCCAGCAGCTTAGCTACTAGCGGGAGAATGGACGAGCAGTACTTC. The chain uses TRBV7-9 and TRBJ2-7, with TRBD2 matching 11 bases. This CDR3 region has 16 residues. Germline V gene sequence: CDR1 SEHNR, CDR2 FQNEAQ (reference sequence). Trimming at V came to 0 bases and at J to 5 bases, leaving 6 bases not matched to a gene.

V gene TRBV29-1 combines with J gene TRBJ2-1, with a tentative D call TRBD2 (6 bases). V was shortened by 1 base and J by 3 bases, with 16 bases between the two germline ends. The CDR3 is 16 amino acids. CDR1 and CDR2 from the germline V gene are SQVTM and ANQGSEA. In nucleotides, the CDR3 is TGCAGCGTTGAAGGTCTAGCGCAAAGAATCTACAATGAGCAGTTCTTC. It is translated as CSVEGLAQRIYNEQFF.